These 16 T cell receptor beta chains were sequenced from one sample in a study of blood T cells in healthy people across ages. Then a second PCR, running roughly 7 to 11 cycles, was carried out with a sample-barcoded 5' primer and a J-beta primer mix. TCRdb re-analysed the 5' RACE reads in MiXCR, keeping a single row per CDR3 protein. The repertoire holds approximately 1,000,000 distinct CDR3 sequences, with around two fifths as singletons. The sequenced sample was blood. The receptors derive from a man between 18 and 35 years old in good health.

This chain connects TRBV6-5 to TRBJ2-2; 7 nucleotides agree with TRBD1. Per the germline V gene, CDR1 is MNHEY and CDR2 is SVGAGI. There are 15 residues in the CDR3. The junction had 6 bases not matched to a gene; V was cut back by 0 bases and J by 8 bases. CDR3 sequence reads: CASSYSKGATGELFF. DNA for the CDR3: TGTGCCAGCAGTTACTCGAAGGGGGCGACTGGGGAGCTGTTTTTT.

The chain recombines TRBV2 with TRBJ2-3; no definite D call. Per germline, CDR1 SNHLY and CDR2 FYNNEI. The V end lost 4 bases, the J end lost 0 bases, and 11 bases lay between the germline ends. The CDR3 totals 15 residues. As DNA, the CDR3 is TGTGCCAGCAGTGTTAGTGCAGCAAGCACAGATACGCAGTATTTT. Amino acids: CASSVSAASTDTQYF.

Only a few counts were recorded for this clonotype. The chain uses TRBV19 and TRBJ1-6, with D perhaps matching TRBD1 (6 bases). Germline V gene lookup returns CDR1 LNHDA and CDR2 SQIVND (reference sequence). This CDR3 spans 15 amino acids. The V end was cut by 3 bases, the J end by 7 bases, with 13 bases between. For the CDR3, the DNA is TGTGCCAGTAGTATTTCGACAGGCGCCAATTCACCCCTCCACTTT. It translates to CASSISTGANSPLHF.

On this clonotype itself: This clone may be a read error of a much larger clone one base away. The chain joins TRBV5-1 to TRBJ1-2; tentative D call: TRBD1 (6 bases). This CDR3 has 16 amino acids. The germline V and J ends were trimmed by 8 bases and 4 bases, with 24 bases remaining between them. Germline V gene sequence: CDR1 SGHRS, CDR2 YFSETQ. The DNA for the CDR3 is TGCGCCAGTTCGGGGGCTCAATCTATGGGGATCTATGGCTACACCTTC. Encoded protein: CASSGAQSMGIYGYTF.

This clonotype was seen more than once but under ten times. The chain joins TRBV11-2 to TRBJ2-6, with D perhaps matching TRBD1 (6 bases). The length of the CDR3 is 20 residues. With 5 bases removed from V and 0 bases from J, the gap between germline ends came to 23 bases. In germline, CDR1 is SGHAT, CDR2 FQNNGV. This CDR3 reads CASSERTRVDRTSGANVLTF. The CDR3 DNA follows: TGTGCCAGCAGCGAAAGAACAAGGGTCGACAGGACCTCTGGGGCCAACGTCCTGACTTTC.

The V call is TRBV7-3, the J call TRBJ2-3; D possibly corresponds to TRBD1 (5 bases). Per germline, CDR1 SGHTA and CDR2 FQGTGA. Trimming shortened V by 2 bases and J by 4 bases, and 10 bases separated the two germline ends. The CDR3 contains 14 residues. In DNA, the CDR3 is TGTGCCAGCAGCTTAGGCAGGGTCCCAGATACGCAGTATTTT. Protein sequence: CASSLGRVPDTQYF.

This sequence joins TRBV28 and TRBJ1-5; TRBD1 aligns across 9 bases. V lost 6 bases to trimming and J lost 7 bases; unmatched junction nucleotides: 13. The CDR3 sequence is 16 residues long. Per germline, CDR1 MDHEN and CDR2 SYDVKM. The CDR3 reads CASSPRGQGLNQPQHF. As DNA, the CDR3 is TGTGCCAGCAGCCCGCGAGGACAGGGGTTAAACCAGCCCCAGCATTTT.

This clonotype appeared a few times. The chain combines TRBV6-5 with TRBJ2-3; 10 bases agree with TRBD2. Germline V gene sequence: CDR1 MNHEY, CDR2 SVGAGI. This CDR3 has 14 residues. V shed 11 bases and J 3 bases; nucleotides not matched to a gene: 8. CDR3 DNA: TGTGCCTGCCAGGTTAGCGGGGGGACAGATACGCAGTATTTT. Protein sequence: CACQVSGGTDTQYF.

This clonotype was seen only a few times. The chain has TRBV7-2 and TRBJ1-1; 9 bases are a match to TRBD1. CDR3 length: 14 amino acids. Germline V gene sequence: CDR1 SGHTA, CDR2 FQGNSA. The V segment lost 8 bases and the J segment 5 bases; nucleotides outside the gene matches: 9. The DNA of the CDR3 is TGTGCCAGCGGAAGGGACAGGGAGTCGACTGAAGCTTTCTTT. Translation: CASGRDRESTEAFF.

The chain has TRBV20-1 and TRBJ2-7, with 13 bases identical to TRBD2. The J segment lost 7 bases and the V segment lost 6 bases, leaving 9 bases of the junction unmatched. CDR3 size: 14 residues. Germline V lookup: CDR1 DFQATT, CDR2 SNEGSKA (reference sequence). CDR3 sequence reads: CSARTSGGAAEQYF. The CDR3 nucleotides are TGCAGTGCAAGAACTAGCGGGGGGGCGGCTGAGCAGTACTTC.

The rearrangement uses TRBV6-5 and TRBJ2-7; 12 bases match TRBD2. Trimming cost V 8 bases and J 7 bases; bases outside gene matches: 3. The CDR3 covers 12 residues. The germline V gene encodes CDR1 MNHEY and CDR2 SVGAGI. DNA for the CDR3: TGTGCCAGCGGACTAGCGGGGAGTGAGCAGTACTTC. This encodes CASGLAGSEQYF.

V is TRBV12-5 and J is TRBJ2-4; possibly TRBD2 for D (7 bases). Trimming shortened V by 3 bases and J by 3 bases, and 12 bases separated the two germline ends. This CDR3 spans 15 amino acids. The V gene's germline CDR1 is LGHNT and CDR2 FRNRAP. DNA of the CDR3: TGTGCTAGTGGTTTAGGGGGGGCGAGCAAAAACATTCAGTACTTC. This translates into CASGLGGASKNIQYF.

This chain joins TRBV20-1 and TRBJ1-5, with D possibly matching TRBD1 (6 bases). The germline gives CDR1 DFQATT, CDR2 SNEGSKA (reference sequence). The CDR3 totals 14 residues. Trimming removed 1 base at V and 4 bases at J, with 11 bases between. CDR3 sequence: CSARGYRENQPQHF. CDR3 nucleotide sequence: TGCAGTGCTAGAGGATACAGGGAAAATCAGCCCCAGCATTTT.

V is TRBV20-1 and J is TRBJ1-1; D gene uncertain. V was pared by 5 bases and J by 1 base, with 11 bases between. Per the germline V gene, CDR1 is DFQATT and CDR2 is SNEGSKA (reference sequence). The CDR3 loop spans 13 amino acids. CDR3 sequence: CSAPTRTNTEAFF. The CDR3 nucleotides read TGCAGTGCTCCGACAAGAACGAACACTGAAGCTTTCTTT.

The chain is built from TRBV6-6 and TRBJ2-3; D may be TRBD1 or TRBD2 (6 bases each). V was pared by 3 bases and J by 0 bases, with 10 bases between. The CDR3 is 15 residues long. Germline V gene sequence: CDR1 MNHNY, CDR2 SVGAGI (reference sequence). CDR3 residues: CASSYWGASTDTQYF. CDR3 bases: TGTGCCAGCAGTTATTGGGGGGCTAGCACAGATACGCAGTATTTT.

This chain links TRBV7-2 with TRBJ2-7, with D hard to call. Trimming cost V 4 bases and J 7 bases, with 23 bases left between them. From germline, CDR1 is SGHTA and CDR2 FQGNSA. The CDR3 totals 16 residues. The CDR3 nucleotides are TGTGCCAGCAGCTCTGTTAGCAGAGAACCCTACAATGAGCAGTACTTC. It encodes CASSSVSREPYNEQYF.